This TCR beta chain was observed in a study of blood T cells in healthy people across ages. Study-level information: About one barcoded beta molecule per two T cells was captured by template switching.

Germline lookup yields CDR1 DFQATT and CDR2 SNEGSKA (reference sequence). The V end lost 1 base, the J end lost 9 bases, and 7 bases lay between the germline ends. CDR3 length: 11 amino acids. The draw of peripheral blood yielded roughly 10 milliliters from each donor. Each sample yielded at least 6 million isolated PBMCs. The use of a sample-barcoded 5' primer and a J-beta primer mix characterized a second PCR of roughly 7 to 12 cycles. TCRdb re-analysed the 5' RACE reads in MiXCR, keeping a single row per CDR3 protein. The table lists 1 million or so distinct CDR3 sequences, roughly a quarter of them singletons. This clonotype was detected only a few times. What it binds is unknown. Broader study findings: Diversity of TCR beta per million T cells declined in a roughly linear way with age.

The sample also formed part of further work on T cells of mothers and their children.

This clonotype originated in a girl aged 2 to 9 in good health. The sequenced sample consisted of blood. V gene TRBV20-1 combines with J gene TRBJ1-3; no definite D call. Here the CDR3 reads CSARVGATIYF. CDR3 coding DNA: TGCAGTGCTAGAGTAGGAGCCACCATATATTTT.